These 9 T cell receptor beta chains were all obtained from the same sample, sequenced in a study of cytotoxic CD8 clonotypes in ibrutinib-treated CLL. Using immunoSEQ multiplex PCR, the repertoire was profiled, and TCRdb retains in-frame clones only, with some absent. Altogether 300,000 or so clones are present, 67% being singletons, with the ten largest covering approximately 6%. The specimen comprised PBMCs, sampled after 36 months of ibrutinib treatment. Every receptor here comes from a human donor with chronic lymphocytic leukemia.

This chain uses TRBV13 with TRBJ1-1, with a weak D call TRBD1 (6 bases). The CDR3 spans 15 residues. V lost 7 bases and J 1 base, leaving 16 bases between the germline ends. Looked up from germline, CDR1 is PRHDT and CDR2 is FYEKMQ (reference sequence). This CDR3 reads CASTSPGAGNTEAFF. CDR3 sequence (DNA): TGTGCCAGCACGTCGCCAGGGGCCGGGAACACTGAAGCTTTCTTT.

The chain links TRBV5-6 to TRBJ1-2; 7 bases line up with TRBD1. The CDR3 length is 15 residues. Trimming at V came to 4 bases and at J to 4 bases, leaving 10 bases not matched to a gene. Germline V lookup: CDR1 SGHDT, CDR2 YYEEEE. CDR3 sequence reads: CASSRDSRSVYGYTF. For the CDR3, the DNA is TGTGCCAGCAGCCGGGACAGCCGATCCGTCTATGGCTACACCTTC. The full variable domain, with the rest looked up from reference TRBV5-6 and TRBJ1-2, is DAGVTQSPTHLIKTRGQQVTLRCSPKSGHDTVSWYQQALGQGPQFIFQYYEEEERQRGNFPDRFSGHQFPNYSSELNVNALLLGDSALYLCASSRDSRSVYGYTFGSGTRLTVV.

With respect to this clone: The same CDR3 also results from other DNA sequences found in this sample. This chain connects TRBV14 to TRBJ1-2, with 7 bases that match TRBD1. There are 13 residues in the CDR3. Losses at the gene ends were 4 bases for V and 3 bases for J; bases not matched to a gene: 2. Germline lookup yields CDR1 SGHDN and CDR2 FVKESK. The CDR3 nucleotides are TGTGCCAGCAGCCCAGGGACAGACTATGGCTACACCTTC. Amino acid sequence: CASSPGTDYGYTF.

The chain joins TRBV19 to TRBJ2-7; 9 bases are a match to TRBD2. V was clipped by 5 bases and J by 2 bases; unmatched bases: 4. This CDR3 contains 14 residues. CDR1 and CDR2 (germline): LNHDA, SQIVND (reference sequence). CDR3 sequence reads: CASSLAGEAYEQYF. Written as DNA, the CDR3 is TGTGCCAGTAGTTTAGCGGGGGAGGCCTACGAGCAGTACTTC.

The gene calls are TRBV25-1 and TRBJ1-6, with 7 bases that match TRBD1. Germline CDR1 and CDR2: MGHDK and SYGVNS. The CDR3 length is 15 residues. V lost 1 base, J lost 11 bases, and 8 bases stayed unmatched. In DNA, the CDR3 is TGTGCCAGCAGTGAATGGGGGACAGACGAGGCACCCCTCCACTTT. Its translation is CASSEWGTDEAPLHF.

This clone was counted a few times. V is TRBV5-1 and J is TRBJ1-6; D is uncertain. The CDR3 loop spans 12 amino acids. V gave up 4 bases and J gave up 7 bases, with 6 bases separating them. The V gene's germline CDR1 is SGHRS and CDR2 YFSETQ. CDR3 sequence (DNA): TGCGCCAGCAGCACCTCAAATTCACCCCTCCACTTT. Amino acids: CASSTSNSPLHF.

DNA of the CDR3: TGTGCCAGCCGACAGACATTCATAGGTGATCGGGGCTACACCTTC. It codes for CASRQTFIGDRGYTF. The chain has TRBV2 and TRBJ1-2; D perhaps matches TRBD1 (5 bases). CDR3 size: 15 residues. The ends were cut back, 8 bases at V and 8 bases at J, with 24 bases in the middle. CDR1 is SNHLY, CDR2 FYNNEI, per germline.

CDR3 region: CASSRSGTSIPQYF. CDR3 in DNA: TGTGCCAGCAGTCGCTCCGGGACCTCAATTCCCCAGTATTTT. The V gene is TRBV27, the J gene TRBJ2-3, with D possibly called TRBD1 or TRBD2 (5 bases each). The CDR3 contains 14 residues. Germline V gene data show CDR1 as MNHEY and CDR2 as SMNVEV (reference sequence). Trimming cost V 5 bases and J 12 bases, with 21 bases left between them.

The CDR3: CSVDVQGNYEQYF. The CDR3 bases are TGCAGCGTTGACGTACAGGGGAACTACGAGCAGTACTTC. This rearrangement joins TRBV29-1 to TRBJ2-7, with 7 nucleotides matching TRBD1. The CDR3 spans 13 residues. Germline V gene data show CDR1 as SQVTM and CDR2 as ANQGSEA. Trimming removed 3 bases from V and 3 bases from J; junction bases left unmatched: 5.